This TCR beta chain was identified during a study of response to subunit inactivated influenza vaccine. Study-wide results and limits: It was suggested by the authors that few new T cells are recruited by each seasonal influenza vaccination.

This clonotype was counted ten times or more. Its antigen is as yet unknown. Germline V CDR1 and CDR2: SGHNT, YYREEE (reference sequence). The CDR3 is 14 amino acids. V lost 3 bases and J 1 base, leaving 9 bases between the germline ends. One entry per CDR3 protein results from TCRdb running MiXCR on the RT-PCR reads. The profile shows hundreds of thousands of distinct CDR3 sequences, about 11% of them singletons. This TCR derives from a man aged 50-60 years who received an inactivated influenza vaccine. This chain uses TRBV5-4 with TRBJ2-3; D is possibly TRBD1 (5 bases). Material: PBMCs from blood, obtained on the day of vaccination. CDR3: CASSSVGGTDTQYF. The CDR3 DNA is TGTGCCAGCAGCTCAGTAGGGGGCACAGATACGCAGTATTTT.